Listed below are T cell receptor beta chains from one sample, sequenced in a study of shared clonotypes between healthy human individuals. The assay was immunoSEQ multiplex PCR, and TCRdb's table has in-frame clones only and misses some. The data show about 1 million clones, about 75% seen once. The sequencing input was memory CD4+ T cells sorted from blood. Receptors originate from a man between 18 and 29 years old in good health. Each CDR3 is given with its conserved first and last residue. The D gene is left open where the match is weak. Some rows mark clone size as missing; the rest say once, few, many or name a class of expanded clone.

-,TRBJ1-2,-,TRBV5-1,CASSLSGDYGYTF,TGCGCCAGCAGCTTGTCCGGGGACTATGGCTACACCTTC
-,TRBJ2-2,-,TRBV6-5,CASKVTGSTGELFF,TGTGCCAGTAAAGTTACGGGGAGCACCGGGGAGCTGTTTTTT
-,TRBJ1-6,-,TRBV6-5,CATPVTRNSPLHF,TGTGCCACCCCGGTTACGAGGAATTCACCCCTCCACTTT
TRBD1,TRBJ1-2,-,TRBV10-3,CAIRDRASYTF,TGTGCCATCAGGGACAGGGCATCCTACACCTTC
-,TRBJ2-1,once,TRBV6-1,CASSEVGTYNEQFF,TGTGCCAGCAGTGAGGTGGGGACTTACAATGAGCAGTTCTTC
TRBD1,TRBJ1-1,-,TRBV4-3,CASSQDRGGSAFF,TGCGCCAGCAGCCAGGACAGGGGAGGATCAGCTTTCTTT
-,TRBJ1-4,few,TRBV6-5,CASSYSEQPNEKLFF,TGTGCCAGCAGTTACTCGGAACAGCCTAATGAAAAACTGTTTTTT
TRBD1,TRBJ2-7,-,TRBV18,CASSPPGQVREQYF,TGTGCCAGCTCACCCCCGGGACAGGTACGCGAGCAGTACTTC
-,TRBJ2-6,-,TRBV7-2,CASSLDAVGANVLTF,TGTGCCAGCAGCTTAGATGCCGTCGGGGCCAACGTCCTGACTTTC
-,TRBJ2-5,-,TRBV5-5,CASSFGRTGTGTQYF,TGTGCCAGCAGTTTCGGGAGGACAGGGACGGGGACCCAGTACTTC
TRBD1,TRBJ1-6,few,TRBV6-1,CASSALDRRVSPLHF,TGTGCCAGCAGTGCGTTGGACAGGCGGGTATCACCCCTCCACTTT
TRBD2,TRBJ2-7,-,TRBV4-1,CASSQDRSGISVGQYF,TGCGCCAGCAGCCAAGATCGTAGCGGGATTTCAGTTGGGCAGTACTTC
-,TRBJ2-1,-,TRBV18,CASSPQRNAVVGKNEQFF,TGTGCCAGCTCACCCCAGAGGAACGCGGTAGTAGGCAAGAATGAGCAGTTCTTC
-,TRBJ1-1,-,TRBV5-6,CASRRILVPNTEAFF,TGTGCCAGCAGGCGGATCCTAGTCCCGAACACTGAAGCTTTCTTT
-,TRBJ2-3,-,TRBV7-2,CASSLVGIQSTDTQYF,TGTGCCAGCAGCTTAGTTGGTATTCAAAGCACAGATACGCAGTATTTT
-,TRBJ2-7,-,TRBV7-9,CASSPGHYGQYF,TGTGCCAGCAGCCCAGGACATTATGGGCAGTACTTC
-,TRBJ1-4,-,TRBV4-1,CASSHDWTTTNEKLFF,TGCGCCAGCAGCCACGACTGGACAACAACTAATGAAAAACTGTTTTTT
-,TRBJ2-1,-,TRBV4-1,CASSQEGEDNNEQFF,TGCGCCAGCAGCCAAGAAGGAGAGGACAACAATGAGCAGTTCTTC
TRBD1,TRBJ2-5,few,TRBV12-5,CASLRGQGETQYF,TGTGCTAGCCTACGTGGACAGGGAGAGACCCAGTACTTC
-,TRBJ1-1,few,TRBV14,CASSQQGNTEAFF,TGTGCCAGCAGCCAGCAGGGGAACACTGAAGCTTTCTTT
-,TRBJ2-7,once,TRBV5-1,CASSFPGDEQYF,TGCGCCAGCAGCTTCCCAGGGGACGAGCAGTACTTC
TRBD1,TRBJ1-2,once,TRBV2,CASRNNDRGKGYTF,TGTGCCAGCAGGAATAACGACAGGGGGAAAGGCTACACCTTC
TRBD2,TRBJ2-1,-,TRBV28,CASSLSGGGFYNEQFF,TGTGCCAGCAGCCTTAGCGGGGGGGGTTTTTACAATGAGCAGTTCTTC
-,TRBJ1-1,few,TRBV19,CASSKTGYTEAFF,TGTGCCAGTAGTAAAACAGGGTACACTGAAGCTTTCTTT
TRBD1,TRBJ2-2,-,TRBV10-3,CAISTGQGRTGELFF,TGTGCCATCAGTACGGGACAGGGACGGACCGGGGAGCTGTTTTTT
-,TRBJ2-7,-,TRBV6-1,CASIFGESSYEQYF,TGTGCCAGCATATTTGGCGAGAGCTCCTACGAGCAGTACTTC
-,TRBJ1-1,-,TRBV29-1,CSVEGAATEAFF,TGCAGCGTTGAGGGGGCGGCCACTGAAGCTTTCTTT
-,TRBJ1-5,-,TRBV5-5,CASSSSPNQPQHF,TGTGCCAGCAGCTCCAGCCCCAATCAGCCCCAGCATTTT
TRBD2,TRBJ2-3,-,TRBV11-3,CASTTRGGGSTDTQYF,TGTGCCAGCACTACTCGGGGCGGGGGGAGCACAGATACGCAGTATTTT
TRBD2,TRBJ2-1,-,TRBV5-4,CASSVGTSGNNEQFF,TGTGCCAGCAGCGTAGGGACTAGCGGTAACAATGAGCAGTTCTTC
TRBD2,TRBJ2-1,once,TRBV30,CAWSLAGGHNEQFF,TGTGCCTGGAGCTTAGCGGGGGGCCACAATGAGCAGTTCTTC
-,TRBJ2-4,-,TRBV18,CASSLGPGAKNIQYF,TGTGCCAGCTCATTAGGACCGGGAGCCAAAAACATTCAGTACTTC
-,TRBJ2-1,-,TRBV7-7,CASSFGGKDNEQFF,TGTGCTAGCAGCTTTGGAGGAAAAGACAATGAGCAGTTCTTC
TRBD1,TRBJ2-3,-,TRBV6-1,CASRPGTGTTDTQYF,TGTGCCAGCAGACCCGGGACAGGAACCACAGATACGCAGTATTTT
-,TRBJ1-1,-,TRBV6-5,CASSRGPEAFF,TGTGCCAGCAGCCGGGGACCTGAAGCTTTCTTT
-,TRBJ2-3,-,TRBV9,CASSVERRGSGDTQYF,TGTGCCAGCAGCGTAGAAAGGCGGGGTAGTGGAGATACGCAGTATTTT
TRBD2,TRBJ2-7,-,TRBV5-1,CASSPTSGAGYEQYF,TGCGCCAGCAGCCCCACTAGCGGAGCTGGGTACGAGCAGTACTTC
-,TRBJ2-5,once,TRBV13,CASSLRWGGAETQYF,TGTGCCAGCAGCTTACGCTGGGGTGGGGCTGAGACCCAGTACTTC
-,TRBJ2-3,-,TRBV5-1,CASSLFRGTDTQYF,TGCGCCAGCAGCCTCTTTCGGGGCACAGATACGCAGTATTTT
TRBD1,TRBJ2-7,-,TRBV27,CASSKGQGASYEQYF,TGTGCCAGCAGTAAAGGACAGGGGGCCAGCTACGAGCAGTACTTC
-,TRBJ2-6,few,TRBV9,CASSVAGANVLTF,TGTGCCAGCAGCGTAGCTGGGGCCAACGTCCTGACTTTC